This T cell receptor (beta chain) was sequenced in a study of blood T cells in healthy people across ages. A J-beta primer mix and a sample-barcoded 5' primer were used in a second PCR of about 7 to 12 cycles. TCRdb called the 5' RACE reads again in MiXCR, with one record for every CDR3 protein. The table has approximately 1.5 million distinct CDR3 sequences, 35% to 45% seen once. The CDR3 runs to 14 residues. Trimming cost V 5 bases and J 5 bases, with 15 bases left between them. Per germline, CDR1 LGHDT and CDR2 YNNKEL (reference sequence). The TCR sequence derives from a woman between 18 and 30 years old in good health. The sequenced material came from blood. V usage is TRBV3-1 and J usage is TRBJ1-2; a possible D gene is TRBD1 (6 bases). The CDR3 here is CASSKTGNRYGYTF. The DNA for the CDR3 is TGTGCCAGCAGCAAGACAGGTAATAGGTATGGCTACACCTTC.